Each of the 16 T cell receptor beta chains below was sequenced from the same sample in a study of shared clonotypes between healthy human individuals. Using immunoSEQ multiplex PCR, the repertoire was profiled, and TCRdb retains in-frame clones only, with some absent. The sample consists of some 1,600,000 clones, around 98% of them appearing once. Sequencing used naive CD4+ T cells sorted from blood. This sample's subset: CD45RA+ positively selected. These receptor sequences come from a man aged 25 to 45 in good health.

This chain links TRBV7-2 with TRBJ2-1; TRBD2 might be the D (5 bases). CDR3 length: 14 amino acids. Germline CDR1 is SGHTA and CDR2 is FQGNSA. V gave up 2 bases and J gave up 3 bases, with 8 bases separating them. The CDR3 spells CASSLLAGYNEQFF. The CDR3, as DNA: TGTGCCAGCAGCTTACTAGCCGGCTACAATGAGCAGTTCTTC.

This clone has only one observation. V and J are TRBV5-4 and TRBJ2-2; TRBD1 aligns across 8 bases. The CDR3 spans 17 residues. With 0 bases clipped from V and 6 bases from J, the junction kept 10 bases outside the gene matches. Germline V gives CDR1 SGHNT, CDR2 YYREEE (reference sequence). The CDR3 region has the DNA TGTGCCAGCAGCTTGGGTCTCAGTAGGACAGGGCCCGGGGAGCTGTTTTTT. Translating gives CASSLGLSRTGPGELFF.

The chain's CDR3 is CASSEVTGSDTEAFF. CDR3 DNA: TGTGCCAGCTCAGAAGTGACAGGGTCCGACACTGAAGCTTTCTTT. This chain connects TRBV18 to TRBJ1-1, with 7 positions matching TRBD1. V was clipped by 5 bases and J by 3 bases; unmatched bases: 9. The CDR3 loop spans 15 amino acids. Germline assignment: CDR1 KGHSH and CDR2 LQKENI.

This chain connects TRBV6-1 to TRBJ1-5, with 8 nucleotides matching TRBD1. The CDR3 runs 13 residues. The V segment lost 6 bases and the J segment 4 bases; nucleotides outside the gene matches: 2. In germline, CDR1 is MNHNS, CDR2 SASEGT. CDR3 in DNA: TGTGCCAGCAGGGACAGGGTGAATCAGCCCCAGCATTTT. It yields the protein CASRDRVNQPQHF.

As for this clone: Other DNA sequences within the sample encode an identical CDR3. The V gene is TRBV5-1, the J gene TRBJ2-3, with TRBD1 as a possible D gene (5 bases). V was shortened by 4 bases and J by 1 base, with 16 bases between the two germline ends. The CDR3 loop spans 16 amino acids. In germline, CDR1 is SGHRS, CDR2 YFSETQ. The CDR3 loop reads CASSLETGSGTDTQYF. CDR3 nucleotide sequence: TGCGCCAGCAGCCTTGAAACAGGTTCTGGCACAGATACGCAGTATTTT.

For this clone: Compared with germline, one end of the junction differs, possibly owing to a read error. The rearrangement joins TRBV7-7 to TRBJ2-1; 9 nucleotides match TRBD1. CDR1 and CDR2 from the germline V gene are SSHAT and FNYEAQ (reference sequence). There are 15 residues in the CDR3. CDR3 nucleotide sequence: TGTGCTAGCAGCACCGGGACAGGGTCAAACAATGAGCAGTTCTTC. Translation gives CASSTGTGSNNEQFF.

As regards this clone: The same CDR3 arises from other DNA sequences in this sample as well. The chain recombines TRBV5-1 with TRBJ2-1; D unresolved. The CDR3 sequence is 13 residues long. V was trimmed by 0 bases and J by 5 bases, leaving 6 bases between them. CDR1 SGHRS and CDR2 YFSETQ come from the germline V gene. CDR3: CASSLVLDNEQFF. CDR3 coding DNA: TGCGCCAGCAGCTTGGTTCTGGACAATGAGCAGTTCTTC.

The chain carries TRBV18 and TRBJ2-7; the D gene is possibly TRBD2 (6 bases). The CDR3 loop spans 16 amino acids. CDR1 is KGHSH and CDR2 is LQKENI in the germline V gene. V was trimmed by 1 base and J by 5 bases, leaving 18 bases between them. The CDR3, as DNA: TGTGCCAGCTCACCACAATTGATCGGGACTTTCAACGAGCAGTACTTC. It specifies CASSPQLIGTFNEQYF.

The CDR3 sequence is CASSLVGSGPYEQYF. As DNA, the CDR3 is TGTGCCAGCAGCTTAGTTGGTAGCGGTCCCTACGAGCAGTACTTC. The chain has TRBV7-2 and TRBJ2-7; perhaps TRBD2 as D (6 bases). From germline, CDR1 is SGHTA and CDR2 FQGNSA. The ends were cut back, 1 base at V and 2 bases at J, with 12 bases in the middle. The CDR3 has 15 amino acids.

V and J are TRBV4-1 and TRBJ1-2, with unresolved D. V lost 3 bases to trimming and J lost 4 bases, with 9 bases between them. Germline V gene data show CDR1 as MGHRA and CDR2 as YSYEKL. The CDR3 runs 13 residues. DNA for the CDR3: TGCGCCAGCAGCCAGTCTTTCGGCTATGGCTACACCTTC. It yields the protein CASSQSFGYGYTF.

V gene TRBV2 combines with J gene TRBJ2-7, with D perhaps being TRBD1 or TRBD2 (5 bases each). CDR1 SNHLY and CDR2 FYNNEI come from the germline V gene. Trimming pared 3 bases from V and 1 base from J, leaving 10 bases between. The CDR3 spans 14 residues. For the CDR3, the DNA is TGTGCCAGCAGTGACCGGGGCAGATCCTACGAGCAGTACTTC. Its protein is CASSDRGRSYEQYF.

J is TRBJ2-1 and V is TRBV5-1, with 13 bases that match TRBD2. V was clipped by 2 bases and J by 7 bases; unmatched bases: 6. CDR1 and CDR2 from the germline V gene are SGHRS and YFSETQ. The CDR3 covers 16 residues. Here the CDR3 reads CASSFTLGLAGNEQFF. CDR3 DNA sequence: TGCGCCAGCAGCTTTACTTTGGGACTAGCGGGAAATGAGCAGTTCTTC.

The chain joins TRBV29-1 to TRBJ1-2; no clear D gene. CDR3 length: 12 residues. Germline V CDR1 and CDR2: SQVTM, ANQGSEA. The V end lost 0 bases, the J end lost 4 bases, and 6 bases lay between the germline ends. The CDR3 DNA follows: TGCAGCGTTGAAGACCCGAGCTATGGCTACACCTTC. It yields the protein CSVEDPSYGYTF.

A single count supports this clone. This sequence joins TRBV18 and TRBJ1-5; TRBD1 is a possible D gene (5 bases). This CDR3 region has 16 residues. Trimming took 3 bases from V and 3 from J, leaving 15 bases between them. Per the germline V gene, CDR1 is KGHSH and CDR2 is LQKENI. The CDR3 is CASSPSRANYNQPQHF. The CDR3 region has the DNA TGTGCCAGCTCACCTTCCAGGGCGAACTACAATCAGCCCCAGCATTTT.

The chain couples TRBV5-1 to TRBJ2-1; D gene ambiguous. The germline CDR1 and CDR2 sequences are SGHRS and YFSETQ. The ends were cut back, 0 bases at V and 5 bases at J, with 9 bases in the middle. CDR3 length: 14 residues. CDR3 sequence reads: CASSLVLSDNEQFF. CDR3 bases: TGCGCCAGCAGCTTGGTACTATCCGACAATGAGCAGTTCTTC.

This chain links TRBV7-9 with TRBJ2-1; a weak D match, TRBD2 (6 bases). V shed 3 bases and J shed 9 bases, with 9 bases lying between them. Germline V CDR1 and CDR2: SEHNR, FQNEAQ (reference sequence). This CDR3 spans 12 amino acids. The DNA of the CDR3 is TGTGCCAGCAGCTTGGCGGGAAGTGAGCAGTTCTTC. Encoded protein: CASSLAGSEQFF.